The text below deals with one TCR beta chain. This clone was seen once. This receptor's antigen is unknown. Base qualities were left out, and no much larger clone turns up one base away. This specimen's time point label, per the study, means: baseline before first vaccination. According to the study, the label for this sample's treatment or condition signals: meningococcal conjugate vaccine given as trial control. Samples from vaccinated people were obtained from the UK trials COV001 and COV002, which included a single-blind randomized controlled phase 2/3 trial of AZD1222 (ChAdOx1 nCoV-19) in healthy adults. Trial participant PBMC samples were collected at day 0 and day 28 after the second dose for TCRbeta chain sequencing. The CDR3 regions of human TCRbeta chains were subjected to immunosequencing. Under the source paper's analysis protocol: TCRs in the repertoires were compared against a reference library of SARS-CoV-2-specific TCRs that had been generated with the MIRA antigen-specificity platform. Breadth was defined as the fraction of unique TCRs that were SARS-CoV-2-associated. Depth was defined as the fraction of total T cells that were SARS-CoV-2-associated. Each spike-specific TCR was assigned to its reactive spike region and to a CD4 or CD8 class using the MIRA data. Log10-transformed breadth and depth values were compared by one-way ANOVA with Sidak's multiple comparisons tests. The source is immuneACCESS, and TCRdb retained only in-frame sequences with V and J called. Part of the clones is not carried over; for the studies checked, unresolved V genes explain less than half of this, and the remainder is unexplained. That table gives V, J and clone size, and the DNA gave D and trimming. This sample is represented by roughly 200,000 clones; about 92% of them were singletons. The top ten clonotypes cover less than 1.2% of the sample.

This sample is drawn from a study of T cell responses to AZD1222 COVID-19 vaccine (dated by TCRdb to the early 2020s). General notes on the study: TCR sequencing covered some 240 trial participants: about 210 given two doses of AZD1222 and some 25 given two doses of MenACWY control vaccine. Trial participants were enrolled by age into subgroups of 18-55, 56-69 and 70-plus years, and about 150, 27 and 61 TCR-sequenced participants, respectively, were included in these subgroups.

What the authors observed across the whole study: In the small 56-69-year group, the increase in depth fell short of significance, most likely because of low power. Only six or seven AZD1222 recipients were SARS-CoV-2 seropositive at baseline, limiting conclusions about previously exposed vaccinees. Most participants were white British and females outnumbered males, and the authors suggested that clonal diversity may have been underestimated. Nearly half of unique spike-specific TCRs reportedly recognized epitopes outside regions mutated in the B.1.351 and B.1.1.7 variants. The whole spike protein was spanned by vaccine-associated CD4 TCRs, and dominant responses were seen in regions 160-218 and 743-854. A significant rise in spike-specific TCR breadth and depth was observed after two AZD1222 doses relative to day 0 and relative to MenACWY recipients. No day 14 peak-response samples were available, so repertoires were characterized only after the peak T cell response.

The sequences come from peripheral blood, collected on day 0 of MenACWY control vaccination. This receptor was obtained from an adult in good health.

The CDR3 is CASSLGDGVRDTQYF. The nucleotide sequence reads as follows: TGTGCCAGCAGTTTAGGGGACGGGGTTCGGGATACGCAGTATTTT. Recombination joined TRBV28 with TRBJ2-3; the D gene assignment is perhaps TRBD1 or TRBD2, with each matching 5 bases. CDR1 and CDR2 are drawn from the germline V gene: MDHEN, SYDVKM. V loses 2 bases, J loses 6 bases, and the germline ends lie 15 bases apart. The CDR3 has 15 amino acids, counting the end cysteine and phenylalanine. Only the CDR3 portion is preserved as DNA: 45 bases, with reading frame beginning at the first base.